Presented here are 2 T cell receptor beta chains from one specimen sequenced in a study of cytomegalovirus exposure and HLA in healthy donors. 13 Jbeta primers and 60 Vbeta primers were used for the PCR. The protocol was immunoSEQ multiplex PCR, while the TCRdb copy is restricted to in-frame clones and leaves out a portion. The sample comprises under 200,000 clones, around 80% of which are singletons, and 7.7% rests with the top ten. The material sequenced was PBMCs. These receptors originate from a woman aged 40 to 49 in good health and CMV-seropositive.

The J gene is TRBJ1-5, the V gene TRBV28, with 9 bases fitting TRBD1. V lost 5 bases to trimming and J lost 4 bases; unmatched junction nucleotides: 18. The CDR3 is made up of 19 amino acids. The germline V gene has CDR1 MDHEN and CDR2 SYDVKM. Here the CDR3 DNA reads TGTGCCAGCAGTCCCGAGGGACAGGGCTTTTCGATAGGTAATCAGCCCCAGCATTTT. Encoded protein: CASSPEGQGFSIGNQPQHF.

The chain has TRBV14 and TRBJ1-2; D is undetermined. With 6 bases removed from V and 4 bases from J, the gap between germline ends came to 6 bases. The CDR3 loop spans 11 amino acids. The germline gives CDR1 SGHDN, CDR2 FVKESK. The CDR3 is CASRTVYGYTF. CDR3 nucleotide sequence: TGTGCCAGCAGAACAGTCTATGGCTACACCTTC.